This entry lists 19 T cell receptor beta chains sequenced from one sample in a study of T cell repertoires in cytomegalovirus infection (dated by TCRdb to about 2019). Instrument used: Illumina HiSeq 1500. TCRdb trimmed the raw reads at Q25, called clones with MiXCR and kept productive beta chains. CDR3 protein sequences are deduplicated, and each keeps its most common genes and DNA. The sample table contains some 500,000 distinct CDR3 sequences; only one count was recorded for 40% of them. Around 48% of the sample comes from the top ten. Read against the paper, the sample's treatment or condition label means: in vitro stimulation with specific CMV peptide epitopes to enrich CMV-specific T cells. For these TCRs, the target antigens are not known. The source was cultured PBMCs, collected from culture after CMV antigen stimulation. The receptors come from a human donor in good health (CMV status not recorded). Some clones in this sample may be carry-over from other donors' samples.

The chain employs TRBV20-1 and TRBJ2-4; D gene ambiguous. CDR1 DFQATT and CDR2 SNEGSKA come from the germline V gene (reference sequence). Trimming pared 3 bases from V and 3 bases from J, leaving 15 bases between. The CDR3 has 15 amino acids. The CDR3 loop reads CSASRVAVGKNIQYF. Written as DNA, the CDR3 is TGCAGTGCTAGCCGGGTGGCCGTGGGCAAAAACATTCAGTACTTC.

About this clonotype: Germline is not matched at one junction end, which may reflect a read error. The rearrangement joins TRBV18 to TRBJ1-4; D gene unclear. CDR3 size: 13 residues. The germline V gene encodes CDR1 KGHSH and CDR2 LQKENI. CDR3 amino acids: CASSQDQNEILFF. CDR3 coding DNA: TGTGCCAGCTCCCAGGACCAGAATGAAATACTGTTTTTT.

The rearrangement links TRBV14 to TRBJ2-1; 9 positions agree with TRBD2. The CDR3 runs to 15 residues. Germline V CDR1 and CDR2: SGHDN, FVKESK. V lost 2 bases, J lost 6 bases, and 5 bases stayed unmatched. Here the CDR3 DNA reads TGTGCCAGCAGCCAAATATTAGCGGGAGTCAATGAGCAGTTCTTC. This gives the protein CASSQILAGVNEQFF.

This clonotype has a handful of counts. The V and J genes are TRBV7-9 and TRBJ2-1; 9 nucleotides align to TRBD2. In germline, CDR1 is SEHNR, CDR2 FQNEAQ (reference sequence). The CDR3 length is 17 residues. The V segment lost 6 bases and the J segment 1 base; nucleotides outside the gene matches: 10. The CDR3 here is CASRPRSAGGSYNEQFF. The DNA of the CDR3 is TGTGCCAGCAGACCTCGGTCAGCGGGGGGATCCTACAATGAGCAGTTCTTC.

J is TRBJ1-3 and V is TRBV15, with a weak D call TRBD1 (5 bases). The CDR3 length is 15 residues. V lost 4 bases and J lost 2, with 12 bases in between. Per the germline V gene, CDR1 is LNHNV and CDR2 is YYDKDF (reference sequence). The CDR3 is CATSKEGTAGNTIYF. The CDR3 DNA follows: TGTGCCACCAGCAAAGAAGGGACGGCTGGAAACACCATATATTTT. Based on the CDR3 plus reference TRBV15 and TRBJ1-3, the full variable domain is DAMVIQNPRYQVTQFGKPVTLSCSQTLNHNVMYWYQQKSSQAPKLLFHYYDKDFNNEADTPDNFQSRRPNTSFCFLDIRSPGLGDTAMYLCATSKEGTAGNTIYFGEGSWLTVV.

The table lists this clonotype with a few counts. The CDR3 here is CASSPGWGEQPQHF. The CDR3 DNA follows: TGTGCCAGCAGCCCAGGTTGGGGGGAACAGCCCCAGCATTTT. The chain employs TRBV7-9 and TRBJ1-5, with D possibly TRBD1 on 5 matching bases. The V end lost 5 bases, the J end lost 7 bases, and 15 bases lay between the germline ends. CDR1 and CDR2 from the germline V gene are SEHNR and FQNEAQ (reference sequence). The CDR3 consists of 14 residues.

The chain is built from TRBV27 and TRBJ1-4; D is possibly TRBD1 (6 bases). Germline assignment: CDR1 MNHEY and CDR2 SMNVEV (reference sequence). Trimming removed 7 bases at V and 12 bases at J, with 21 bases between. The CDR3 is 14 residues long. The CDR3 region is CASTRQAGDGELFF. In DNA, the CDR3 is TGTGCCAGCACACGACAGGCCGGAGATGGGGAACTGTTTTTT. Looking up the rest from reference TRBV27 and TRBJ1-4 gives the full variable domain: EAQVTQNPRYLITVTGKKLTVTCSQNMNHEYMSWYRQDPGLGLRQIYYSMNVEVTDKGDVPEGYKVSRKEKRNFPLILESPSPNQTSLYFCASTRQAGDGELFFGSGTQLSVL.

Only a few counts were recorded for this clonotype. The V and J genes are TRBV23-1 and TRBJ1-5, with D tentatively TRBD1 (5 bases). TRBV23-1 is reported as an ORF; its role is uncertain. The V and J ends lost 3 bases and 7 bases respectively, with 16 bases between them. The CDR3 extends over 15 amino acids. CDR3 nucleotides: TGCGCCAGCAGTCATTGGGGGAACCGAAGCCAGCCCCAGCATTTT. It yields the protein CASSHWGNRSQPQHF.

This clonotype was seen only a few times. This rearrangement joins TRBV12-3 or TRBV12-4 to TRBJ2-7; D not certain. The germline V and J ends were trimmed by 1 base and 3 bases, with 4 bases remaining between them. The CDR3 is made up of 12 amino acids. The CDR3 DNA reads TGTGCCAGCAGTTTAGAGTACTACGAGCAGTACTTC. Translation gives CASSLEYYEQYF.

This chain uses TRBV2 with TRBJ1-2, with 7 bases lining up with TRBD1. The germline CDR1 and CDR2 sequences are SNHLY and FYNNEI. The J segment lost 2 bases and the V segment lost 5 bases, leaving 5 bases of the junction unmatched. The CDR3 sequence is 14 residues long. The DNA for the CDR3 is TGTGCCAGCAGTTGGGACAGACAAAACTATGGCTACACCTTC. This encodes CASSWDRQNYGYTF.

Details on this clonotype: A junction end diverges from the germline sequence, so it may reflect a read error. The V and J genes are TRBV27 and TRBJ1-1; D is unclear. Germline values: CDR1 MNHEY, CDR2 SMNVEV (reference sequence). The CDR3 contains 11 residues. CDR3: CASSYSSTTLF. CDR3 in DNA: TGTGCCAGCAGTTATAGTTCCACAACTTTATTT.

The V gene is TRBV11-2, the J gene TRBJ2-2; weak D call: TRBD2 (5 bases). V was shortened by 6 bases and J by 5 bases, with 10 bases between the two germline ends. This CDR3 has 13 residues. The germline V gene encodes CDR1 SGHAT and CDR2 FQNNGV. The CDR3 loop is CASRLARTGELFF. Written as DNA, the CDR3 is TGTGCCAGCAGGCTAGCCAGGACCGGGGAGCTGTTTTTT.

At least ten counts were recorded for this clonotype. The chain has TRBV7-2 and TRBJ2-3; TRBD1 agrees at 11 bases. This CDR3 has 16 residues. Trimming took 5 bases from V and 6 from J; bases not matched to a gene: 10. Germline V CDR1 and CDR2: SGHTA, FQGNSA. This CDR3 is CASSPPGQGGRDTQYF. CDR3 nucleotide sequence: TGTGCCAGCAGCCCACCGGGACAGGGGGGTAGGGATACGCAGTATTTT.

This clonotype was seen only a few times. The V and J genes are TRBV7-6 and TRBJ2-4; D unclear. The CDR3 is 14 amino acids. The V and J ends lost 1 base and 2 bases respectively, with 6 bases between them. From germline, CDR1 is SGHVS and CDR2 FNYEAQ. CDR3 region: CASSLGGPKNIQYF. The CDR3 region has the DNA TGTGCCAGCAGCTTAGGCGGACCCAAAAACATTCAGTACTTC.

This chain connects TRBV7-6 to TRBJ1-3; D gene unclear. Trimming stripped 5 bases from V and 3 bases from J, with 11 bases between. The CDR3 contains 14 residues. The germline V gene encodes CDR1 SGHVS and CDR2 FNYEAQ. CDR3 amino acids: CASSRAGGGNTIYF. The CDR3 coding sequence is TGTGCCAGCAGCAGAGCGGGTGGTGGAAACACCATATATTTT.

This sequence joins TRBV7-2 and TRBJ2-7; D is unresolved. This CDR3 comprises 13 residues. Trimming took off 5 bases at V and 0 bases at J, with 8 bases between the two ends. The germline V gene has CDR1 SGHTA and CDR2 FQGNSA. The CDR3 region is CASSLAFSYEQYF. The DNA of the CDR3 is TGTGCCAGCAGCCTCGCGTTCTCCTACGAGCAGTACTTC.

This chain uses TRBV30 with TRBJ1-4; D possibly corresponds to TRBD1 (5 bases). The CDR3 consists of 13 residues. Germline assignment: CDR1 GTSNPN and CDR2 SVGIG (reference sequence). Trimming cost V 5 bases and J 7 bases, with 14 bases left between them. CDR3 nucleotides: TGTGCCTGGTCAGGAGCCGGGGGTGAAAAACTGTTTTTT. This gives the protein CAWSGAGGEKLFF.

The V and J genes are TRBV12-3 or TRBV12-4 and TRBJ2-1; 13 bases are shared with TRBD2. The V segment lost 9 bases and the J segment 6 bases; nucleotides outside the gene matches: 5. CDR3 length: 14 amino acids. The CDR3 protein is CASRTSGGGNEQFF. Here the CDR3 DNA reads TGTGCCAGTCGCACTAGCGGGGGGGGCAATGAGCAGTTCTTC.

The gene calls are TRBV5-4 and TRBJ2-3, with a tentative D call TRBD2 (5 bases). The CDR3 contains 14 residues. Germline V gives CDR1 SGHNT, CDR2 YYREEE (reference sequence). Trimming removed 4 bases at V and 6 bases at J, with 15 bases between. CDR3 sequence reads: CASSITGGGDTQYF. The CDR3 nucleotides read TGTGCCAGCAGCATAACGGGTGGCGGGGATACGCAGTATTTT.